This T cell receptor beta chain originates from a study of T cell responses to AZD1222 COVID-19 vaccine. Findings and caveats of the study: Two doses of AZD1222 preceded a rise in Spike-specific TCR breadth and depth.

In regard to this clone: What it recognizes is unknown.

Germline V gene data show CDR1 as ENHRY and CDR2 as SYGVKD. This CDR3 is 15 amino acids long. V trimming: 9 bases; J trimming: 2 bases; junction bases outside the gene matches: 7. TCRdb's table, derived via immunoSEQ multiplex PCR, lists solely in-frame clones and lacks some. The table shows approximately 120,000 clones, with more than 75% occurring only once. Source: peripheral blood, taken on day 0 of AZD1222 vaccination. V is TRBV10-3 and J is TRBJ2-6; 7 nucleotides agree with TRBD2. This receptor was taken from an adult in good health. The CDR3 loop reads CAMSGAGTGANVLTF. The CDR3 DNA follows: TGTGCCATGAGCGGGGCAGGGACTGGGGCCAACGTCCTGACTTTC.